These T cell receptor beta chains were read from a single sample in a study of blood T cell repertoires in COVID-19. The table came from immunoSEQ multiplex PCR; TCRdb's copy has only in-frame clones and leaves some out. The table has roughly 250,000 clones, 70% to 80% seen once. The sequencing sample was made of peripheral blood. Receptors originate from a woman of 80 years or more with acute or convalescent COVID-19. Both conserved end residues are part of each CDR3. A D gene is named only where the DNA matches it firmly. Some rows mark clone size as missing; the rest say once, few, many or name a class of expanded clone.

J gene,clone size,D gene,V gene,CDR3 protein,CDR3 DNA
TRBJ2-3,once,TRBD1,TRBV20-1,CSASSGGRNRDTQYF,TGCAGTGCTAGTTCAGGGGGACGTAATAGAGATACGCAGTATTTT
TRBJ2-7,NA,NA,TRBV10-3,CAISVRGGEQYF,TGTGCCATCAGTGTGAGAGGAGGCGAGCAGTACTTC
TRBJ2-5,NA,NA,TRBV5-1,CASSLGPGDGETQYF,TGCGCCAGCAGCTTGGGCCCGGGAGACGGAGAGACCCAGTACTTC
TRBJ1-1,NA,TRBD1,TRBV9,CASSRTGTGGPLDTEAFF,TGTGCCAGCAGCAGAACCGGGACAGGGGGCCCCCTGGACACTGAAGCTTTCTTT
TRBJ1-2,NA,NA,TRBV2,CASSKQGNGYGYTF,TGTGCCAGCAGTAAACAGGGTAATGGCTATGGCTACACCTTC
TRBJ2-3,few,TRBD2,TRBV18,CASSPPGLAGGHTDTQYF,TGTGCCAGCTCACCACCGGGACTAGCGGGGGGCCACACAGATACGCAGTATTTT
TRBJ2-1,NA,NA,TRBV7-9,CASSLVEGGNEQFF,TGTGCCAGCAGCTTAGTGGAAGGGGGCAATGAGCAGTTCTTC
TRBJ1-1,NA,NA,TRBV5-5,CASSITGNTEAFF,TGTGCCAGCAGCATTACAGGGAACACTGAAGCTTTCTTT
TRBJ1-3,NA,NA,TRBV5-4,CASSLAPRESGNTIYF,TGTGCCAGCAGCTTGGCTCCGCGGGAGTCTGGAAACACCATATATTTT
TRBJ2-7,few,TRBD2,TRBV5-4,CASSPAGGIYEQYF,TGTGCCAGCAGCCCAGCGGGAGGAATCTACGAGCAGTACTTC
TRBJ2-3,NA,TRBD2,TRBV29-1,CSASSGVTDTQYF,TGCAGCGCCTCTAGCGGGGTCACAGATACGCAGTATTTT
TRBJ2-1,NA,NA,TRBV6-4,CASRWRGYYNEQFF,TGTGCCAGCCGCTGGCGGGGTTACTACAATGAGCAGTTCTTC
TRBJ1-3,NA,NA,TRBV5-6,CASSVRDKGLVENTIYF,TGTGCCAGCAGCGTCCGGGACAAGGGGTTAGTGGAAAACACCATATATTTT
TRBJ2-1,few,TRBD2,TRBV11-2,CASSFGTSGLYNEQFF,TGTGCCAGCAGTTTCGGGACTAGCGGGCTCTACAATGAGCAGTTCTTC
TRBJ2-5,NA,NA,TRBV11-1,CASSFQVQGVGETQYF,TGTGCCAGCAGCTTCCAGGTGCAGGGCGTGGGAGAGACCCAGTACTTC
TRBJ2-3,many,NA,TRBV11-2,CASSSSTDTQYF,TGTGCCAGCAGCTCGAGTACAGATACGCAGTATTTT
TRBJ1-2,NA,NA,TRBV18,CASSPLAVEGLAYTF,TGTGCCAGCTCACCACTAGCGGTGGAAGGGCTTGCCTACACCTTC
TRBJ1-1,NA,NA,TRBV5-4,CASSLAFSNTEAFF,TGTGCCAGCAGCTTGGCCTTTTCCAACACTGAAGCTTTCTTT
TRBJ2-7,NA,NA,TRBV21-1,CASSKKGTSGDYEQYF,TGTGCCAGCAGCAAAAAGGGGACTAGCGGGGACTACGAGCAGTACTTC
TRBJ2-3,NA,TRBD1,TRBV18,CASSQRQGVSDTQYF,TGTGCCAGCTCCCAGAGACAGGGGGTTTCAGATACGCAGTATTTT
TRBJ2-7,NA,TRBD1,TRBV19,CASSEGQVYEQYF,TGTGCCAGTAGTGAGGGACAGGTCTACGAGCAGTACTTC
TRBJ1-1,few,NA,TRBV4-1,CASSQERGEIRRGNTEAFF,TGCGCCAGCAGCCAAGAACGCGGCGAAATAAGGCGCGGGAACACTGAAGCTTTCTTT
TRBJ1-1,NA,NA,TRBV11-2,CASSPSGQPDAFF,TGTGCCAGCAGCCCCTCCGGACAGCCCGACGCTTTCTTT
TRBJ2-1,NA,NA,TRBV9,CASSVWTHNEQFF,TGTGCCAGCAGCGTATGGACTCACAATGAGCAGTTCTTC
TRBJ2-7,NA,TRBD2,TRBV5-1,CASSLGYGTIQEKEQYF,TGCGCCAGCAGCTTGGGGTATGGGACTATTCAGGAAAAGGAGCAGTACTTC
TRBJ2-1,NA,NA,TRBV7-2,CASSPFRGASGEQFF,TGTGCCAGCAGCCCCTTCAGGGGGGCTTCGGGTGAGCAGTTCTTC
TRBJ1-2,few,NA,TRBV20-1,CSAKYEGYTF,TGCAGTGCTAAGTACGAGGGCTACACCTTC
TRBJ2-2,NA,NA,TRBV11-2,CASSLGEAGSRSAGELFF,TGTGCCAGCAGCTTAGGAGAGGCAGGGTCAAGATCGGCCGGGGAGCTGTTTTTT
TRBJ1-6,NA,TRBD1,TRBV7-9,CASSLGQGSNSPLHF,TGTGCCAGCAGCTTAGGACAGGGGAGTAATTCACCCCTCCACTTT
TRBJ1-4,NA,TRBD1,TRBV9,CASSAGQGGEKLFF,TGTGCCAGCAGCGCGGGACAGGGCGGCGAAAAACTGTTTTTT
TRBJ1-4,NA,NA,TRBV4-1,CASSQVGRSGEKLFF,TGCGCCAGCAGCCAAGTAGGCAGGTCGGGAGAAAAACTGTTTTTT
TRBJ1-2,NA,NA,TRBV10-3,CAISANRDTGYGYTF,TGTGCCATCAGTGCAAACCGGGACACGGGCTATGGCTACACCTTC
TRBJ1-1,NA,TRBD1,TRBV2,CASTRQGLNTEAFF,TGTGCCAGCACCCGACAGGGCTTGAACACTGAAGCTTTCTTT
TRBJ1-1,NA,TRBD1,TRBV11-2,CASSLGQGATEAFF,TGTGCCAGCAGCTTAGGCCAGGGGGCCACTGAAGCTTTCTTT
TRBJ1-4,NA,NA,TRBV5-1,CASRRDGAGEKLFF,TGCGCCAGCAGGCGGGACGGCGCGGGGGAAAAACTGTTTTTT
TRBJ2-2,NA,TRBD1,TRBV6-5,CASCTSGGVGELFF,TGTGCCAGCTGCACGTCAGGGGGTGTGGGGGAGCTGTTTTTT
TRBJ1-1,NA,TRBD1,TRBV30,CAWSVQGSGGEAFF,TGTGCCTGGAGTGTACAGGGGAGTGGGGGTGAAGCTTTCTTT
TRBJ1-2,few,TRBD1,TRBV5-1,CASSGGQGGLGYTF,TGCGCCAGCAGCGGTGGACAGGGCGGACTTGGCTACACCTTC
TRBJ1-1,NA,TRBD1,TRBV19,CASRPGTGLMNTEAFF,TGTGCCAGCAGACCCGGGACAGGTTTAATGAACACTGAAGCTTTCTTT
TRBJ1-2,NA,NA,TRBV6-5,CASSYSPLGRDYGYTF,TGTGCCAGCAGTTACTCTCCCCTGGGCAGGGACTATGGCTACACCTTC
TRBJ2-1,NA,NA,TRBV6-1,CASSETTGEQFF,TGTGCCAGCAGTGAGACGACTGGGGAGCAGTTCTTC
TRBJ2-1,NA,NA,TRBV15,CATSRDQVRGLDEQFF,TGTGCCACCAGCAGAGATCAAGTGAGAGGGTTGGATGAGCAGTTCTTC
TRBJ2-1,NA,NA,TRBV10-3,CAIGRGNKDNEQFF,TGTGCCATCGGGCGAGGGAATAAGGACAATGAGCAGTTCTTC
TRBJ1-1,NA,NA,TRBV27,CASSATGISEAFF,TGTGCCAGCAGTGCTACAGGGATTTCTGAAGCTTTCTTT
TRBJ2-1,NA,NA,TRBV3-1/TRBV3-2,CASSQGQGVNEQFF,TGTGCCAGCAGCCAAGGCCAGGGCGTGAATGAGCAGTTCTTC